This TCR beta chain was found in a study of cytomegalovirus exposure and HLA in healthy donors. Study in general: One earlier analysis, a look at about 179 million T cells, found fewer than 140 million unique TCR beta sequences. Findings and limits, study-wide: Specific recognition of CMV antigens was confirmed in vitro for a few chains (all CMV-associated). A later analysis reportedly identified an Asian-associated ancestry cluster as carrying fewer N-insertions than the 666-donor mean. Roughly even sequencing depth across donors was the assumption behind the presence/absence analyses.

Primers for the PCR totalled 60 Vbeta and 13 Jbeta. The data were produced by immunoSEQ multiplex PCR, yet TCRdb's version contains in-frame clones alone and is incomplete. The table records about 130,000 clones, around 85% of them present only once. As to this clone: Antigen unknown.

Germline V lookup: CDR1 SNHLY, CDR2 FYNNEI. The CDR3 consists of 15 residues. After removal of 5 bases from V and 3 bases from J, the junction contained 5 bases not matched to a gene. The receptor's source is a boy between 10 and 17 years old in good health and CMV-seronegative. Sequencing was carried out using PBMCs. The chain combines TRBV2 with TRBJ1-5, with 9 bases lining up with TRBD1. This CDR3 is CASSTGTGYNQPQHF. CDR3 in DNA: TGTGCCAGCAGTACCGGGACAGGGTACAATCAGCCCCAGCATTTT.